This TCR beta chain derives from a study of T cell responses to AZD1222 COVID-19 vaccine. Overall study results and limits: Nearly half of spike-specific TCRs reportedly go after variant regions that carry no mutations. White British people made up most donors, females outnumbered males, and clonal diversity was possibly underestimated.

Remarks on this clone: The antigen is undetermined.

The CDR3 has 15 residues. Germline V gene lookup returns CDR1 SGHRS and CDR2 YFSETQ. Trimming pared 4 bases from V and 3 bases from J, leaving 14 bases between. Generated by immunoSEQ multiplex PCR, the TCRdb table keeps only in-frame clones and is missing some. The table has approximately 130,000 clones, 92% seen once. This receptor was identified in an adult in good health. The chain recombines TRBV5-1 with TRBJ1-5; D might be TRBD1 (6 bases). The source was peripheral blood, collected on day 0 of AZD1222 vaccination. The CDR3 loop is CASSVDSPLNQPQHF. The CDR3, as DNA: TGCGCCAGCAGCGTGGACAGCCCCCTCAATCAGCCCCAGCATTTT. The full variable domain, in which reference TRBV5-1 and TRBJ1-5 provide the parts outside the CDR3, is KAGVTQTPRYLIKTRGQQVTLSCSPISGHRSVSWYQQTPGQGLQFLFEYFSETQRNKGNFPGRFSGRQFSNSRSEMNVSTLELGDSALYLCASSVDSPLNQPQHFGDGTRLSIL.